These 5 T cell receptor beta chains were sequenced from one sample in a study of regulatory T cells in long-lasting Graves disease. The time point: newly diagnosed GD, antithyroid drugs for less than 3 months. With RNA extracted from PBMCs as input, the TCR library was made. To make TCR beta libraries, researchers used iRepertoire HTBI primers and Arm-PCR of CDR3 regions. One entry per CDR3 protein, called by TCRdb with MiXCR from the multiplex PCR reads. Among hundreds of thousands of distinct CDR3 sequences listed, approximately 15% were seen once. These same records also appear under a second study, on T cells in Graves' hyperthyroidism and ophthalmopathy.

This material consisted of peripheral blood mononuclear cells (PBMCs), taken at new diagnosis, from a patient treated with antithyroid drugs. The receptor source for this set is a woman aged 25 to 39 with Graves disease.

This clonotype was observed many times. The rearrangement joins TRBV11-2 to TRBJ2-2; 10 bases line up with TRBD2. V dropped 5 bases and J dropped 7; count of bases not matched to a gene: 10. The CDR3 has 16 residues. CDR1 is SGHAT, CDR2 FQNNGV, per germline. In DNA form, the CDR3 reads TGTGCCAGCAGCCCTCTAGCGGGAGTAAGTGGCGGGGAGCTGTTTTTT. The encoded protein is CASSPLAGVSGGELFF.

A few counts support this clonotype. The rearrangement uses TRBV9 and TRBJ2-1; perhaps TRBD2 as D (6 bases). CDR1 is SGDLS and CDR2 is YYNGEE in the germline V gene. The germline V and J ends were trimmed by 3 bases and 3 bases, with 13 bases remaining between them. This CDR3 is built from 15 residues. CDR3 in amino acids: CASSDHGGIYNEQFF. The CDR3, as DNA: TGTGCCAGCAGCGATCATGGCGGGATCTACAATGAGCAGTTCTTC.

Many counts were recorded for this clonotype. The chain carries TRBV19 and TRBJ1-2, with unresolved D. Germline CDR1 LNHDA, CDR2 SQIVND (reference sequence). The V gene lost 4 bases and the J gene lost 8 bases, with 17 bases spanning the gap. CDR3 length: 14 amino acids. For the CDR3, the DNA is TGTGCCAGTAGTACAGAACAGACTCTTCAGGGCTACACCTTC. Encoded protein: CASSTEQTLQGYTF.

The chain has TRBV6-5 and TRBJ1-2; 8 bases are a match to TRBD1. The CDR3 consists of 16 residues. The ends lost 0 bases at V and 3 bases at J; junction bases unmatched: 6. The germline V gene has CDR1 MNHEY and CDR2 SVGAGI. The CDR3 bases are TGTGCCAGCAGTTACTCCTGGACAGGGCAGGACTATGGCTACACCTTC. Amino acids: CASSYSWTGQDYGYTF.

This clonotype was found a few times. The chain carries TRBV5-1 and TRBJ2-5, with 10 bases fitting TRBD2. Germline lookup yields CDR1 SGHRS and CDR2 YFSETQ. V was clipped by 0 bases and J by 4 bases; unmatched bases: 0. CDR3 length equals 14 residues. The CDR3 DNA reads TGCGCCAGCAGCTTGGCTAGCGGGAGAGAGACCCAGTACTTC. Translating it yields CASSLASGRETQYF.